The sequence of this T cell receptor (beta chain) was determined in a study of T cell responses to AZD1222 COVID-19 vaccine. Notes on the study in general: Spike-specific TCRs gained breadth and depth after people received two AZD1222 doses. Most donors were white British, females outnumbered males, and clonal diversity was possibly underestimated. Spike was spanned by vaccine-associated CD4 TCRs, with dominance at 160-218 and 743-854.

With respect to this clone: The antigen is undetermined.

The method was immunoSEQ multiplex PCR; TCRdb's version includes in-frame clones alone and lacks a portion of them. Counted here are approximately 130,000 clones, approximately 90% occurring once; the ten biggest clones make up 11%. CDR3 length equals 14 residues. The V gene's germline CDR1 is SEHNR and CDR2 FQNEAQ (reference sequence). Trimming cost V 1 base and J 5 bases, with 6 bases left between them. The sequence was collected from an adult in good health. Source: peripheral blood, taken on day 0 of MenACWY control vaccination. This chain links TRBV7-9 with TRBJ1-6, with D possibly matching TRBD1 (5 bases). CDR3 loop: CASSLEGNNSPLHF. The CDR3 bases are TGTGCCAGCAGCTTAGAGGGGAATAATTCACCCCTCCACTTT.